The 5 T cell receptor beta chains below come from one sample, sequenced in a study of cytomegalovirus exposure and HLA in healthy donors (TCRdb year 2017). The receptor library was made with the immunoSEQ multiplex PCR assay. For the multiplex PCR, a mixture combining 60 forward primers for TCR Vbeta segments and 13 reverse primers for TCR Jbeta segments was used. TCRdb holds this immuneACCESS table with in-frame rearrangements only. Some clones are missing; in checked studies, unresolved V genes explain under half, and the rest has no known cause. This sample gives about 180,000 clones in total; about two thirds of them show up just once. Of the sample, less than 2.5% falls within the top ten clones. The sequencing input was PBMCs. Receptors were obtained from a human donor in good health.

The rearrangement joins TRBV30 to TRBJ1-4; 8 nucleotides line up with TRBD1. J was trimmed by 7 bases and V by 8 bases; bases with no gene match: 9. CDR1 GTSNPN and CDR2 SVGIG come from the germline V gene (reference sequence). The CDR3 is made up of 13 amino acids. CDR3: CAREDREVEKLFF. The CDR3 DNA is TGTGCCCGTGAGGACAGGGAGGTTGAAAAACTGTTTTTT.

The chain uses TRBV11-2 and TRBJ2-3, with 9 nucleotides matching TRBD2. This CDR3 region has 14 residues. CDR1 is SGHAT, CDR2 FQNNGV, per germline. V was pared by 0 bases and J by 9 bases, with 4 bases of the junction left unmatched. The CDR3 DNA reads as TGTGCCAGCAGCTTAGATCTAGCGGGGAGCACGCAGTATTTT. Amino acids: CASSLDLAGSTQYF.

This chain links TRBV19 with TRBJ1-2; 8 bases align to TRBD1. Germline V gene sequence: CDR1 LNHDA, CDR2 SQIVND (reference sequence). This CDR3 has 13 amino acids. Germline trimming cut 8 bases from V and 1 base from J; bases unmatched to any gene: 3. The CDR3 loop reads CASQQGGNYGYTF. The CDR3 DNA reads TGTGCCAGTCAACAGGGGGGTAACTATGGCTACACCTTC.

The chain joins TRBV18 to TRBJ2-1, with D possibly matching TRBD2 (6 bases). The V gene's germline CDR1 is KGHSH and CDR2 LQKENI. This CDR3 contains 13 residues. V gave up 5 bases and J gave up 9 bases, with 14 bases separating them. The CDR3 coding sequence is TGTGCCAGCTCATCCGGGCGGGGTGGTGAGCAGTTCTTC. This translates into CASSSGRGGEQFF.

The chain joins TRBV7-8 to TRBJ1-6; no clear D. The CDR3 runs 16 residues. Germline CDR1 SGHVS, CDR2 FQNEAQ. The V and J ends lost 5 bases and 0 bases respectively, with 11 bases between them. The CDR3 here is CASSQGLGSYNSPLHF. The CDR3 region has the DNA TGTGCCAGCAGCCAAGGACTGGGCTCCTATAATTCACCCCTCCACTTT.